These 32 T cell receptor beta chains came from one sample sequenced in a study of cytomegalovirus exposure and HLA in healthy donors. Clones were read by immunoSEQ multiplex PCR, and TCRdb kept only the in-frame ones, dropping some. This table has approximately 160,000 clones, approximately 88% appearing once. Sequenced sample: PBMCs. The receptor source for this set is a woman between 18 and 30 years old in good health and CMV-seropositive.

The J gene is TRBJ2-2, the V gene TRBV9, with D uncertain. Germline CDR1 SGDLS, CDR2 YYNGEE. V lost 0 bases and J lost 7, with 10 bases in between. The CDR3 runs 14 residues. Written as DNA, the CDR3 is TGTGCCAGCAGCGTAGTGACCGAGGACGGGGAGCTGTTTTTT. Translation: CASSVVTEDGELFF.

V gene TRBV6-5 combines with J gene TRBJ1-4; 9 bases are shared with TRBD1. This CDR3 is built from 14 residues. The trim removed 0 bases at V and 8 bases at J, leaving 1 base unmatched. Germline values: CDR1 MNHEY, CDR2 SVGAGI. CDR3 in DNA: TGTGCCAGCAGTTACTCCGGGACAGGGGAAAAACTGTTTTTT. This codes for CASSYSGTGEKLFF.

The chain recombines TRBV20-1 with TRBJ2-7; D ambiguous. Trimming removed 8 bases from V and 5 bases from J, with 13 bases in between. The CDR3 is 11 residues long. Germline assignment: CDR1 DFQATT and CDR2 SNEGSKA (reference sequence). The CDR3 bases are TGCAGTTCCCCCTTTAACAACGAGCAGTACTTC. Translated: CSSPFNNEQYF.

This clone was observed many times. The chain has TRBV6-6 and TRBJ1-5, with D possibly being TRBD1 (5 bases). The V end was cut by 0 bases, the J end by 1 base, with 7 bases between. Germline V lookup: CDR1 MNHNY, CDR2 SVGAGI (reference sequence). This CDR3 has 15 residues. The CDR3 region is CASSYSGQSNQPQHF. In nucleotides, the CDR3 is TGTGCCAGCAGTTACTCTGGACAAAGCAATCAGCCCCAGCATTTT.

This clone was seen just once. J is TRBJ1-1 and V is TRBV28; D is perhaps TRBD1 (5 bases). CDR1 and CDR2 (germline): MDHEN, SYDVKM. The CDR3 spans 13 residues. With 7 bases removed from V and 0 bases from J, the gap between germline ends came to 9 bases. The chain's CDR3 is CASTGGLNTEAFF. The CDR3 coding sequence is TGTGCCAGCACCGGGGGTTTGAACACTGAAGCTTTCTTT.

This clone was found once. The chain links TRBV11-2 to TRBJ2-7; TRBD1 agrees at 11 bases. The CDR3 consists of 14 residues. Germline CDR1 reads SGHAT; CDR2 reads FQNNGV. J lost 6 bases, V lost 7 bases, and 8 bases had no gene match. The CDR3 is CASTRDRGNSEQYF. CDR3 DNA: TGTGCCAGCACTCGGGACAGGGGGAACTCCGAGCAGTACTTC. The full variable domain, its missing parts supplied by reference TRBV11-2 and TRBJ2-7, is EAGVAQSPRYKIIEKRQSVAFWCNPISGHATLYWYQQILGQGPKLLIQFQNNGVVDDSQLPKDRFSAERLKGVDSTLKIQPAKLEDSAVYLCASTRDRGNSEQYFGPGTRLTVT.

The rearrangement links TRBV28 to TRBJ2-2, with 9 bases matching TRBD2. Germline V CDR1 and CDR2: MDHEN, SYDVKM. The trim removed 5 bases at V and 1 base at J, leaving 5 bases unmatched. The CDR3 is 16 amino acids. The DNA for the CDR3 is TGTGCCAGCAGTCAATCAGCGGGGGGGAACACCGGGGAGCTGTTTTTT. It yields the protein CASSQSAGGNTGELFF. The whole variable domain, remainder taken from reference TRBV28 and TRBJ2-2, is DVKVTQSSRYLVKRTGEKVFLECVQDMDHENMFWYRQDPGLGLRLIYFSYDVKMKEKGDIPEGYSVSREKKERFSLILESASTNQTSMYLCASSQSAGGNTGELFFGEGSRLTVL.

V and J are TRBV5-4 and TRBJ1-1; D is unclear. The CDR3 consists of 14 residues. The germline gives CDR1 SGHNT, CDR2 YYREEE (reference sequence). Trimming stripped 1 base from V and 1 base from J, with 8 bases between. CDR3 region: CASSLYIENTEAFF. DNA of the CDR3: TGTGCCAGCAGCTTGTATATAGAGAACACTGAAGCTTTCTTT.

This clone was counted between two and nine times. J is TRBJ1-5 and V is TRBV19, with 7 bases lining up with TRBD1. V lost 6 bases, J lost 4 bases, and 9 bases stayed unmatched. CDR3 length: 15 amino acids. Germline-derived CDR1 and CDR2 are LNHDA and SQIVND (reference sequence). The CDR3 DNA sequence: TGTGCCAGTAGGTGGGGGACAGACTTAAATCAGCCCCAGCATTTT. Translated: CASRWGTDLNQPQHF.

V is TRBV11-2 and J is TRBJ2-7; TRBD1 matches 7 bases. The CDR3 covers 15 residues. The germline V gene encodes CDR1 SGHAT and CDR2 FQNNGV. Losses at the gene ends were 4 bases for V and 2 bases for J; bases not matched to a gene: 8. CDR3 coding DNA: TGTGCCAGCAGCTACGACAGGGTCCGGGCCTACGAGCAGTACTTC. Protein: CASSYDRVRAYEQYF.

V gene TRBV5-1 combines with J gene TRBJ1-2, with TRBD1 identical over 8 bases. CDR3 length: 15 amino acids. J was trimmed by 8 bases and V by 2 bases; bases with no gene match: 11. Germline CDR1 and CDR2: SGHRS and YFSETQ. The CDR3 coding sequence is TGCGCCAGCAGCTTATTGGGACAGGTTGAACTGGGCTACACCTTC. It encodes CASSLLGQVELGYTF.

This chain links TRBV6-1 with TRBJ1-2; TRBD1 might be the D (5 bases). This CDR3 spans 14 amino acids. The V end was cut by 7 bases, the J end by 4 bases, with 16 bases between. The germline V gene has CDR1 MNHNS and CDR2 SASEGT. The CDR3 nucleotides read TGTGCCAGCACCTGGGGCCCATTGGGCTATGGCTACACCTTC. This codes for CASTWGPLGYGYTF.

The chain carries TRBV4-3 and TRBJ2-2, with 10 bases lining up with TRBD2. Germline CDR1 and CDR2: LGHNA and YSLEER. The CDR3 totals 19 residues. Trimming cost V 0 bases and J 0 bases; bases outside gene matches: 7. CDR3 sequence: CASSQDLGLAASNTGELFF. The CDR3, as DNA: TGCGCCAGCAGCCAAGATCTCGGACTAGCGGCCTCGAACACCGGGGAGCTGTTTTTT.

V is TRBV2 and J is TRBJ1-5; 7 bases agree with TRBD1. The germline CDR1 and CDR2 sequences are SNHLY and FYNNEI. This CDR3 has 12 residues. Trimming at V came to 4 bases and at J to 7 bases, leaving 1 base not matched to a gene. This chain's CDR3 is CASSGGGQPQHF. The CDR3 DNA is TGTGCCAGCAGTGGAGGGGGCCAGCCCCAGCATTTT.

The J gene is TRBJ2-1, the V gene TRBV19; 13 positions match TRBD2. V was clipped by 4 bases and J by 3 bases; unmatched bases: 9. Germline CDR1 and CDR2: LNHDA and SQIVND (reference sequence). The CDR3 consists of 18 residues. CDR3 bases: TGTGCCAGTAGTAATCCCCCGACTAGCGGGAGGAACTACAATGAGCAGTTCTTC. This encodes CASSNPPTSGRNYNEQFF.

The genes are TRBV11-3 and TRBJ2-7; 10 bases line up with TRBD1. CDR1 is SGHNT and CDR2 is YENEEA in the germline V gene. The CDR3 has 14 amino acids. J lost 3 bases, V lost 5 bases, and 4 bases had no gene match. The CDR3 here is CASSRDRGLYEQYF. In DNA form, the CDR3 reads TGTGCCAGCAGCCGCGACAGGGGGCTCTACGAGCAGTACTTC. Supplemented by reference TRBV11-3 and TRBJ2-7, the full variable domain reads EAGVVQSPRYKIIEKKQPVAFWCNPISGHNTLYWYLQNLGQGPELLIRYENEEAVDDSQLPKDRFSAERLKGVDSTLKIQPAELGDSAVYLCASSRDRGLYEQYFGPGTRLTVT.

The CDR3 sequence: CAKSQGPNQPQHF. CDR3 bases: TGTGCCAAGTCACAGGGTCCAAATCAGCCCCAGCATTTT. The chain links TRBV30 to TRBJ1-5, with D perhaps matching TRBD1 (6 bases). This CDR3 comprises 13 residues. Germline V gene data show CDR1 as GTSNPN and CDR2 as SVGIG (reference sequence). Trimming took 8 bases from V and 4 from J, leaving 15 bases between them.

The chain has TRBV9 and TRBJ2-7, with 8 bases fitting TRBD1. Germline trimming cut 3 bases from V and 9 bases from J; bases unmatched to any gene: 8. CDR3 length: 13 residues. CDR1 is SGDLS and CDR2 is YYNGEE in the germline V gene. The CDR3: CASSAGQDLGQYF. In DNA form, the CDR3 reads TGTGCCAGCAGCGCGGGACAGGACCTTGGGCAGTACTTC.

The sample holds a few counts of this clone. The rearrangement joins TRBV11-3 to TRBJ2-7; 7 bases map to TRBD2. Germline CDR1 and CDR2: SGHNT and YENEEA. Trimming took 7 bases from V and 2 from J; bases not matched to a gene: 11. There are 15 residues in the CDR3. CDR3 in amino acids: CASTDMGSGAYEQYF. CDR3 in DNA: TGTGCCAGCACCGATATGGGAAGCGGGGCCTACGAGCAGTACTTC.

The rearrangement joins TRBV5-6 to TRBJ2-5; 8 nucleotides agree with TRBD2. Germline CDR1 SGHDT, CDR2 YYEEEE. The CDR3 is 16 residues long. Unmatched junction bases numbered 7, after V lost 3 bases and J lost 0 bases. CDR3 sequence (DNA): TGTGCCAGCAGCTGGAGTATACTAGCGGACCAAGAGACCCAGTACTTC. It specifies CASSWSILADQETQYF.

J is TRBJ2-1 and V is TRBV6-5, with D tentatively TRBD2 (6 bases). Germline values: CDR1 MNHEY, CDR2 SVGAGI. V lost 7 bases and J lost 3, with 13 bases in between. The CDR3 has 14 amino acids. The CDR3 protein is CASNHGGNYNEQFF. The CDR3 nucleotides read TGTGCCAGCAATCACGGGGGAAACTACAATGAGCAGTTCTTC.

V usage is TRBV4-2 and J usage is TRBJ2-1, with 8 positions matching TRBD2. Per germline, CDR1 LGHNA and CDR2 YNFKEQ. The CDR3 extends over 15 amino acids. The V and J ends lost 3 bases and 7 bases, in that order; junction bases with no gene match: 8. In DNA form, the CDR3 reads TGTGCCAGCAGCCATCTCGATGGGACTAGTAATGAGCAGTTCTTC. It translates to CASSHLDGTSNEQFF.

As to this clone: As the CDR3 is not closed by the conserved phenylalanine or tryptophan, this likely results from a read error. The chain combines TRBV19 with TRBJ2-4; D gene ambiguous. V gave up 5 bases and J gave up 2 bases, with 7 bases separating them. This CDR3 has 13 amino acids. CDR1 LNHDA and CDR2 SQIVND come from the germline V gene (reference sequence). CDR3 residues: CASSAQTKNIQYL. As DNA, the CDR3 is TGTGCCAGTAGTGCACAGACCAAAAACATTCAGTACCTC.

This rearrangement joins TRBV28 to TRBJ2-5; a weak D match, TRBD2 (6 bases). Germline assignment: CDR1 MDHEN and CDR2 SYDVKM. The CDR3 totals 14 residues. V lost 5 bases and J lost 5, with 15 bases in between. CDR3 region: CASSRDSPEETQYF. CDR3 bases: TGTGCCAGCAGTAGGGACTCCCCGGAGGAGACCCAGTACTTC.

The V call is TRBV19, the J call TRBJ2-1; a possible D gene is TRBD1 (6 bases). Trimming stripped 5 bases from V and 2 bases from J, with 13 bases between. Germline CDR1 LNHDA, CDR2 SQIVND (reference sequence). This CDR3 is 15 amino acids long. The CDR3 reads CASSSSWGPYNEQFF. DNA for the CDR3: TGTGCCAGTAGTTCTTCTTGGGGGCCCTACAATGAGCAGTTCTTC.

This chain uses TRBV6-5 with TRBJ1-1, with 8 bases identical to TRBD1. There are 16 residues in the CDR3. Germline CDR1 reads MNHEY; CDR2 reads SVGAGI. After removal of 1 base from V and 1 base from J, the junction contained 5 bases not matched to a gene. CDR3 DNA sequence: TGTGCCAGCAGTTACTATAGCGACAGGGGGAACACTGAAGCTTTCTTT. It encodes CASSYYSDRGNTEAFF.

CDR3 sequence: CASSYSPGNQPQHF. The DNA of the CDR3 is TGCGCCAGCAGCTACTCACCTGGCAATCAGCCCCAGCATTTT. The chain joins TRBV5-1 to TRBJ1-5; D not certain. Trimming shortened V by 3 bases and J by 2 bases, and 9 bases separated the two germline ends. CDR1 is SGHRS and CDR2 is YFSETQ in the germline V gene. The CDR3 runs to 14 residues.

A few counts support this clone. This chain joins TRBV27 and TRBJ1-4; 11 bases are shared with TRBD1. V lost 7 bases to trimming and J lost 7 bases; unmatched junction nucleotides: 8. Germline V lookup: CDR1 MNHEY, CDR2 SMNVEV (reference sequence). This CDR3 region has 15 residues. The CDR3: CASMDRGLGGEKLFF. DNA for the CDR3: TGTGCCAGCATGGACAGGGGGCTAGGGGGTGAAAAACTGTTTTTT.

This clone is a singleton in its sample. This chain links TRBV5-1 with TRBJ2-6; D is uncertain. Per germline, CDR1 SGHRS and CDR2 YFSETQ. Trimming removed 0 bases from V and 0 bases from J, with 10 bases in between. The CDR3 has 17 amino acids. The DNA of the CDR3 is TGCGCCAGCAGCTTGGCAGGCATAACCTCTGGGGCCAACGTCCTGACTTTC. Translated, it gives CASSLAGITSGANVLTF.

The chain joins TRBV29-1 to TRBJ2-1; D call uncertain. Trimming left V 5 bases short and J 6 bases short, with 11 bases between. The CDR3 has 12 amino acids. Germline-derived CDR1 and CDR2 are SQVTM and ANQGSEA. CDR3 region: CSVTPSSNEQFF. The CDR3 DNA reads TGCAGCGTTACCCCTTCTAGCAATGAGCAGTTCTTC.

V and J are TRBV10-3 and TRBJ1-1; D gene ambiguous. V lost 0 bases to trimming and J lost 4 bases, with 12 bases between them. Germline lookup yields CDR1 ENHRY and CDR2 SYGVKD. The CDR3 length is 15 residues. CDR3 amino acids: CAISESIQRGTEAFF. CDR3 in DNA: TGTGCCATCAGTGAGTCGATTCAGCGGGGCACTGAAGCTTTCTTT.

The V gene is TRBV19, the J gene TRBJ2-1; TRBD2 aligns across 11 bases. Germline loops: CDR1 LNHDA, CDR2 SQIVND (reference sequence). The CDR3 spans 14 residues. J lost 9 bases, V lost 5 bases, and 6 bases had no gene match. The chain's CDR3 is CASSFSGRAVEQFF. For the CDR3, the DNA is TGTGCCAGTAGTTTTAGCGGGAGGGCCGTTGAGCAGTTCTTC.